This TCR beta chain was observed in a study of multiple sclerosis patients with progressive multifocal leukoencephalopathy. Study-wide results and caveats: Clones expanded at PML were already present before and during natalizumab. It is unclear whether the findings reflect JC virus infection or general immunocompromise.

Using immunoSEQ multiplex PCR, the repertoire was profiled, and TCRdb retains in-frame clones only, with some absent. This sample has 25,000 to 35,000 clones, with roughly 90% found just once. This clone has only one observation. Its antigen is as yet unknown. The time point was: before natalizumab initiation. All PML patients were female, and all patients had earlier interferon beta. This CDR3 has 16 amino acids. Germline V gives CDR1 SEHNR, CDR2 FQNEAQ (reference sequence). V lost 8 bases, J lost 0 bases, and 8 bases stayed unmatched. The receptor comes from a human donor with multiple sclerosis. Sequencing used PBMCs. V gene TRBV7-9 combines with J gene TRBJ2-4, with 9 bases fitting TRBD1. The CDR3 DNA reads as TGTGCCAGCGCTCGGGACAGGGTGTTAGCCAAAAACATTCAGTACTTC. Protein: CASARDRVLAKNIQYF.